What follows describes a single T cell receptor (beta chain). This clone was counted only a few times. Its antigen is currently not known. Within one base of it there is no much larger clone, and no base qualities were kept. The Qiagen DNeasy kit was used to extract genomic DNA from unsorted PBMCs and from the negatively selected CD4+ and CD8+ fractions. TCR beta CDR3 regions were amplified by immunoSEQ multiplex PCR using primers annealing to V and J segments. Amplification bias was minimized using a synthetic immune receptor repertoire, and residual bias was removed computationally after sequencing. Regarding the original processing steps: Custom Python scripts were used to quantify repertoire diversity as the Shannon entropy index. Unsorted, CD4+ and CD8+ repertoires were analyzed separately, except for combined analyses in which CD4+ and CD8+ sequences were merged in silico. A clone was considered expanded if an increase in frequency of at least 2-fold after treatment relative to C1D1 was found, and a pseudocount of 0.5 was applied to clones undetected at baseline. Clones with 0 or 1 copy at C1D1 were classified as singleton clones, and clones with 2 or more copies were classified as non-singleton clones. Clones expanded in unsorted samples were annotated as CD4+, CD8+ or unknown by matching protein sequences in sorted samples from the same patient. Wilcoxon tests on paired samples were used to test diversity changes from C1D1 to C4D1. What TCRdb holds here is the immuneACCESS table cut down to in-frame rearrangements. Part of the clones is not present; checked against another copy, under half of the missing clones reflect an unresolved V gene, and the others are unexplained. Clone size and V and J calls were adopted from that table, with D and trimming inferred from the DNA. This sample holds around 91,000 clones; around 90% were observed only once. The ten largest clones represent about 20% of the sample.

These data belong to a study of PD-1 blockade in classical Hodgkin lymphoma (dated by TCRdb to the early 2020s). Turning to the overall study: Nivolumab dosing was 3 mg/kg intravenously every 2 weeks, continuing until either disease progression or unacceptable toxicity. The study used TCR beta sequencing and CyTOF to define a peripheral blood immune signature of response to PD-1 blockade in classical Hodgkin lymphoma.

Broader findings and caveats from the paper: A significant rise by C4D1 was seen in CD4+ but not CD8+ TCR diversity (p=0.0027 vs p=0.16), with the rise being most apparent in complete responders (p=0.02). Baseline diversity similar to that of newly diagnosed patients was observed in trial patients achieving complete response, whereas significantly lower diversity was observed in partial responders and progressors. Baseline TCR diversity was reported to be lower in newly diagnosed patients than in healthy donors and to be lower still in relapsed/refractory patients. Only a single clinical trial cohort was studied, and what caused the repertoire differences, possibly disease activity or prior therapy, remained undefined. Lower diversity was observed in patients in whom nivolumab was started less than 1 year after ASCT, and these patients were excluded from later analyses so that confounding by immune reconstitution would be avoided.

The meaning of the sample's time point label: cycle 1 day 1 (C1D1), immediately before nivolumab initiation. Relapse after autologous stem cell transplantation had occurred in all trial patients, and cohorts A, B and C were distinguished by prior brentuximab vedotin exposure. The trial cohort included around 56 patients with relapsed/refractory classical Hodgkin lymphoma, and each patient had a best overall response of complete response, partial response or progressive disease. In the multi-cohort phase II CheckMate 205 trial, trial patients received single-agent nivolumab. An independent review committee assessed best overall response by applying the 2007 International Working Group response criteria. Trial PBMCs were collected immediately before nivolumab initiation (C1D1) and during therapy at cycle 2 day 1 and cycle 4 day 1. After peripheral blood was drawn into 8 mL Vacutainer Cell Preparation Tubes, PBMCs were isolated by centrifugation and then cryopreserved.

CDR1 and CDR2 were assigned from the germline V gene as KGHSH and LQKENI. The CDR3 holds 12 amino acids from the cysteine to the phenylalanine. The sequence is cut down to CDR3 DNA, 36 bases in frame from base 1. The germline V end is reduced by 0 bases and the J end by 10 bases; junction bases left unmatched: 2. Material: peripheral blood mononuclear cells (PBMCs), obtained at baseline. This TCR was sampled from a human donor with classical Hodgkin lymphoma. The rearrangement joined TRBV18 to TRBJ1-1; 7 junctional bases match TRBD1. The CDR3 protein is CASSPPTGRAFF. The DNA reads TGTGCCAGCTCACCACCGACAGGGAGAGCTTTCTTT.